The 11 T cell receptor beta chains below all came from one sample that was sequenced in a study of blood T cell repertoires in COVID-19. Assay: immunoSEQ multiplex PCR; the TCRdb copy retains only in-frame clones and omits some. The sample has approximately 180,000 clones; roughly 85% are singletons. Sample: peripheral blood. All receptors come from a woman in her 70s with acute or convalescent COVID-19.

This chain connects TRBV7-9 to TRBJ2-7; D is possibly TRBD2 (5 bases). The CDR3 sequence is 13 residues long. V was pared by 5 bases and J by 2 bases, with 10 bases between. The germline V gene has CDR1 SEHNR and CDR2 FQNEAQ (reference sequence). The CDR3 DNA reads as TGTGCCAGCAGCGGACTCGGGCCCTACGAGCAGTACTTC. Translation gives CASSGLGPYEQYF.

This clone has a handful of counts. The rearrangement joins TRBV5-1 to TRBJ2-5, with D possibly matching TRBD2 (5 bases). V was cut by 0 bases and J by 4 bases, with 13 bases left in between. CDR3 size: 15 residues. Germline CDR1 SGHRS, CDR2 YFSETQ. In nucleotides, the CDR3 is TGCGCCAGCAGCTTGGCGGTTCGGGGTGGAGAGACCCAGTACTTC. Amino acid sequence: CASSLAVRGGETQYF.

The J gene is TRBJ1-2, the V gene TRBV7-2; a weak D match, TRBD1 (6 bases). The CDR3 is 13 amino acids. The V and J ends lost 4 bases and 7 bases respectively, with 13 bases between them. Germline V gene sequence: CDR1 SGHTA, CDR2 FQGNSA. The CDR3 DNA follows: TGTGCCAGCAGCTGGTCAGGGGCGAGTGGCTACACCTTC. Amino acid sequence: CASSWSGASGYTF.

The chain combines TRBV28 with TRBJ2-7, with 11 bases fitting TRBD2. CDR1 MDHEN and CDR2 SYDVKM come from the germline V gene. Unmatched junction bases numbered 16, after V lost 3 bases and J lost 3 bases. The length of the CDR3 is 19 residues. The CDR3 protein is CASSFGTRSPGLADYEQYF. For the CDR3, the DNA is TGTGCCAGCAGTTTCGGAACACGAAGCCCGGGACTAGCGGACTACGAGCAGTACTTC.

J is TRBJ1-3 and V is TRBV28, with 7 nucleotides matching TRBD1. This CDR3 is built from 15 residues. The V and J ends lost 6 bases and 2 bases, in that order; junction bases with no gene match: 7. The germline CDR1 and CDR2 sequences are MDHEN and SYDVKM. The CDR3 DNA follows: TGTGCCAGCAGCCCACAGGGGACGCCTGGAAACACCATATATTTT. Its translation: CASSPQGTPGNTIYF.

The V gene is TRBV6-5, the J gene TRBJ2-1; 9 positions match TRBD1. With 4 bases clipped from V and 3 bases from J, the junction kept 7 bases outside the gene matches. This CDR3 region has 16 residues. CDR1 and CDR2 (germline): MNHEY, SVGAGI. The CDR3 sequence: CASSSLDRGDYNEQFF. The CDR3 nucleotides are TGTGCCAGCAGTTCGCTGGACAGGGGCGACTACAATGAGCAGTTCTTC.

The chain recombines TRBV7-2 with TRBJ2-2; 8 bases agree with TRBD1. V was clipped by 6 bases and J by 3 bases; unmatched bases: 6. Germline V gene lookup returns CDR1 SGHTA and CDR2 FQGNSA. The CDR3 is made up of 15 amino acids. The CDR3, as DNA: TGTGCCAGCAGTCCCCAGGGGGCTGACACCGGGGAGCTGTTTTTT. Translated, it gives CASSPQGADTGELFF.

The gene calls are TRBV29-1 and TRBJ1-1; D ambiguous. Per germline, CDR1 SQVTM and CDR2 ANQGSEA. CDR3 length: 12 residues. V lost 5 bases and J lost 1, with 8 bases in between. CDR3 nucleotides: TGCAGCGTTCTCTACAGGAACACTGAAGCTTTCTTT. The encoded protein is CSVLYRNTEAFF.

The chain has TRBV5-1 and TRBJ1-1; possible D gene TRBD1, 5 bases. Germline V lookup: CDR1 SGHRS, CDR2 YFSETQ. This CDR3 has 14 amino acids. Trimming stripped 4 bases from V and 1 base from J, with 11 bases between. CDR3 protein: CASSGQGRNTEAFF. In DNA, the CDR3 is TGCGCCAGCAGCGGTCAGGGTCGGAACACTGAAGCTTTCTTT.

Here the CDR3 DNA reads TGTGCCAGCCGACGTCCGGGACAGGGGCTATCTGGGGCCAACGTCCTGACTTTC. Protein sequence: CASRRPGQGLSGANVLTF. The chain combines TRBV5-5 with TRBJ2-6, with 10 bases that match TRBD1. Germline values: CDR1 SGHKS, CDR2 YYEKEE (reference sequence). V dropped 7 bases and J dropped 1; count of bases not matched to a gene: 11. The CDR3 loop spans 18 amino acids. Based on the CDR3 plus reference TRBV5-5 and TRBJ2-6, the full variable domain is DAGVTQSPTHLIKTRGQQVTLRCSPISGHKSVSWYQQVLGQGPQFIFQYYEKEERGRGNFPDRFSARQFPNYSSELNVNALLLGDSALYLCASRRPGQGLSGANVLTFGAGSRLTVL.

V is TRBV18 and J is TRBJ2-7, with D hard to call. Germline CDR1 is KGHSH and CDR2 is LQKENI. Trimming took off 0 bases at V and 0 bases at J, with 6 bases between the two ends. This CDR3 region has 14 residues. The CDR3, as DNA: TGTGCCAGCTCACCACCAGTCGGCTCCTACGAGCAGTACTTC. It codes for CASSPPVGSYEQYF.